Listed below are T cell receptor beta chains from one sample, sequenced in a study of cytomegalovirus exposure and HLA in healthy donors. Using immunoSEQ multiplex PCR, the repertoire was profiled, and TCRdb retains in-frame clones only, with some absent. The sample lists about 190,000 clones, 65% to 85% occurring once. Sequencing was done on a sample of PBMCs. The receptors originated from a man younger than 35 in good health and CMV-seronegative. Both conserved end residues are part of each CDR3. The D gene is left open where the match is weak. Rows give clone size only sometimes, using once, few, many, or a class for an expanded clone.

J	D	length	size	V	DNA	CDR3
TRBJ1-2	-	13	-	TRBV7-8	TGTGCCAGCAGCTTAGGCAGATTCTATGGCTACACCTTC	CASSLGRFYGYTF
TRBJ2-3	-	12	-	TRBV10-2	TGCGCCACCTCCCTCGGTAGTTATACGCAGTATTTT	CATSLGSYTQYF
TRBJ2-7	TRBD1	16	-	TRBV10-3	TGTGCCATCAGTGAGCCGACCGGGACAGGGATACCCGAGCAGTACTTC	CAISEPTGTGIPEQYF
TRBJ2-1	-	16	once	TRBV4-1	TGCGCCAGCAGCCAAGAAAGTACAATCTCCTACAATGAGCAGTTCTTC	CASSQESTISYNEQFF
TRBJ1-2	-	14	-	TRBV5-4	TGTGCCAGCAGCCCTAGGCGGGGTGAGAGTGGCTACACCTTC	CASSPRRGESGYTF
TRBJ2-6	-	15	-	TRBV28	TGTGCCAGCAGTTTACCAGGCTCTGGGGCCAACGTCCTGACTTTC	CASSLPGSGANVLTF
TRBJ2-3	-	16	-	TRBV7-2	TGTGCCAGCAGCCGCGGAGGGTCCTACGGGTCAGATACGCAGTATTTT	CASSRGGSYGSDTQYF
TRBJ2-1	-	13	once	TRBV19	TGTGCCAGTAGTATAGGCCAGTTCTCTGAGCAGTTCTTC	CASSIGQFSEQFF
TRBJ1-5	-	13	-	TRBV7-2	TGTGCCAGCAGCTTTTGGGGAGGACAGCCCCAGCATTTT	CASSFWGGQPQHF
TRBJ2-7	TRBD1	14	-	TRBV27	TGTGCCAGCAGTTTAGGGACAGGGGCCTACGAGCAGTACTTC	CASSLGTGAYEQYF